This TCR beta chain was identified in a study of cytomegalovirus exposure and HLA in healthy donors. For this clone: The antigen remains undetermined.

Overall study results and limits: Cytomegalovirus status was reportedly diagnosed by the classifier with high sensitivity and specificity. Later, TCR association rates were found to vary by HLA locus, highest for DRB1 and lowest for HLA-C. The study listed about 150 cytomegalovirus-associated TCR beta chains. Most of the TCR beta V segments (in an earlier analysis) were productive either about 90% or about 30% of the time.

Amplification used 60 Vbeta primers and 13 Jbeta primers. Data came from immunoSEQ multiplex PCR; TCRdb stores just in-frame clones and leaves some out. The sample yields approximately 100,000 clones, approximately 75% seen once. The source material was PBMCs. The clonotype comes from a woman aged 35 to 49 in good health and CMV-seronegative.

The CDR3 nucleotides are TGTGCCAGCAGCTCTACGGGACAAGCGGAGACCCAGTACTTC. Protein: CASSSTGQAETQYF. The J gene is TRBJ2-5, the V gene TRBV7-3, with D possibly being TRBD1 (6 bases). This CDR3 has 14 residues. Germline V gene data show CDR1 as SGHTA and CDR2 as FQGTGA. V was cut by 4 bases and J by 5 bases, with 14 bases left in between.